The entry below describes one T cell receptor (beta chain). Its antigen is unknown. CDR1 LGHNA and CDR2 YNFKEQ come from the germline V gene. The CDR3 has 14 residues. The V gene end was trimmed by 4 bases and the J gene end by 8 bases; junction bases not matched to a gene: 8. TCRdb redid the calling of the RT-PCR reads with MiXCR, one entry per CDR3 protein. The sample shows about 780,000 distinct CDR3 sequences, about 18% of them seen only once. The sample belongs to a study of response to subunit inactivated influenza vaccine. Study outcomes and limitations: Authors suggested seasonal influenza vaccinations each recruit few new T cells.

This receptor was obtained from a middle-aged man who received an inactivated influenza vaccine. This sample comprised PBMCs from blood, obtained 5 days after vaccination. The chain joins TRBV4-2 to TRBJ2-1, with 7 positions matching TRBD1. CDR3 coding DNA: TGTGCCAGCAGCCCCTTAACAGGGGCGGATGAGCAGTTCTTC. Translation: CASSPLTGADEQFF.